These T cell receptor beta chains were read from a single sample in a study of blood T cell repertoires in COVID-19. TCRdb's copy holds only in-frame clones and misses some; the assay was immunoSEQ multiplex PCR. The sample lists about 66,000 clones, approximately 90% occurring once. Sequencing was done on a sample of peripheral blood. The receptors here all came from a woman in her 70s with acute or convalescent COVID-19. CDR3s include the opening cysteine and the closing phenylalanine or tryptophan. The order of the fields is D gene, V gene, J gene, clone size, CDR3 length, CDR3 protein, CDR3 DNA. The D gene is left open where the match is weak. Size values are once, few and many counts, or a class for expanded clones, and some rows have none.

NA	TRBV30	TRBJ2-7	NA	13	CAWSAGLMREQYF	TGTGCCTGGAGTGCAGGGTTGATGAGGGAGCAGTACTTC
NA	TRBV6-2/TRBV6-3	TRBJ1-1	NA	14	CASSYRGGNTEAFF	TGTGCCAGCAGTTACAGGGGGGGGAACACTGAAGCTTTCTTT
TRBD1	TRBV27	TRBJ1-6	NA	15	CASSFTGAVNSPLHF	TGTGCCAGCAGTTTTACAGGGGCGGTCAATTCACCCCTCCACTTT
NA	TRBV30	TRBJ2-1	NA	11	CAWKSRTEQFF	TGTGCCTGGAAATCGAGAACCGAGCAGTTCTTC
TRBD1	TRBV5-1	TRBJ1-3	NA	14	CASSLTGAGNTIYF	TGCGCCAGCAGCTTGACAGGGGCTGGAAACACCATATATTTT
NA	TRBV19	TRBJ1-5	NA	14	CASSIREGNQPQHF	TGTGCCAGTAGTATCCGGGAAGGCAATCAGCCCCAGCATTTT
TRBD1	TRBV11-2	TRBJ2-2	NA	16	CASSPGQGGNTGELFF	TGTGCCAGCAGCCCGGGACAGGGGGGAAACACCGGGGAGCTGTTTTTT
NA	TRBV29-1	TRBJ1-1	NA	14	CSVDGRQMNTEAFF	TGCAGCGTTGACGGCCGACAGATGAACACTGAAGCTTTCTTT
TRBD1	TRBV19	TRBJ1-5	NA	13	CASRQGVDQPQHF	TGTGCCAGTAGGCAGGGGGTGGATCAGCCCCAGCATTTT
NA	TRBV2	TRBJ1-1	NA	13	CASSPLDRTEAFF	TGTGCCAGCAGTCCACTAGACAGGACTGAAGCTTTCTTT
NA	TRBV30	TRBJ2-7	NA	15	CAWSELFTSSREQYF	TGTGCCTGGAGTGAACTTTTTACTTCGTCGCGGGAGCAGTACTTC
TRBD1	TRBV29-1	TRBJ1-2	NA	14	CSAAMGQGNYGYTF	TGCAGCGCCGCAATGGGACAGGGGAACTATGGCTACACCTTC
TRBD1	TRBV25-1	TRBJ1-2	NA	11	CAATGGYGYTF	TGTGCCGCAACAGGGGGCTATGGCTACACCTTC
NA	TRBV5-6	TRBJ1-1	once	15	CASSLLSGGNTEAFF	TGTGCCAGCAGCTTGCTGAGCGGCGGGAACACTGAAGCTTTCTTT
NA	TRBV18	TRBJ1-1	NA	14	CASSPDTGNTEAFF	TGTGCCAGCTCACCGGATACAGGAAACACTGAAGCTTTCTTT
TRBD1	TRBV29-1	TRBJ2-7	once	16	CSVALRDRGSSYEQYF	TGCAGCGTAGCTCTCCGGGACAGGGGGAGCTCTTACGAGCAGTACTTC
NA	TRBV9	TRBJ2-7	once	14	CASSPPTYPYEQYF	TGTGCCAGCAGCCCCCCGACTTACCCCTACGAGCAGTACTTC